Below, 16 T cell receptor beta chains from the same sample are listed, as sequenced in a study of long-term antiretroviral therapy in people with HIV. With survey level as its setting, the immunoSEQ assay was v3.0. Profiling relied on immunoSEQ multiplex PCR, and the TCRdb table lists in-frame clones only, not all of them. The table has around 21,000 clones, around four fifths seen once. The material was unsorted PBMCs, obtained 1.9 years after starting antiretroviral therapy. These receptors were taken from a woman between 45 and 65 years old with HIV.

The table lists this clone with a few counts. The chain recombines TRBV2 with TRBJ2-5; no reliable D call. Germline CDR1 reads SNHLY; CDR2 reads FYNNEI. The length of the CDR3 is 12 residues. V lost 7 bases to trimming and J lost 0 bases, with 6 bases between them. The CDR3 sequence: CASMLNQETQYF. Here the CDR3 DNA reads TGTGCCAGCATGTTGAACCAAGAGACCCAGTACTTC.

CDR3 region: CASSLRLAGREEQYF. The CDR3 region has the DNA TGTGCCAGCAGCTTAAGACTAGCGGGGAGAGAGGAGCAGTACTTC. The chain is built from TRBV5-4 and TRBJ2-7, with 11 bases identical to TRBD2. The V segment lost 2 bases and the J segment 7 bases; nucleotides outside the gene matches: 8. Germline V gene lookup returns CDR1 SGHNT and CDR2 YYREEE (reference sequence). The CDR3 length is 15 residues.

The sample holds one count of this clone. The rearrangement uses TRBV9 and TRBJ1-1; D perhaps matches TRBD1 (5 bases). This CDR3 is 14 amino acids long. Germline lookup yields CDR1 SGDLS and CDR2 YYNGEE. The germline V and J ends were trimmed by 3 bases and 3 bases, with 12 bases remaining between them. The CDR3 nucleotides read TGTGCCAGCAGCGCCCTAGGGACGGACACTGAAGCTTTCTTT. This translates into CASSALGTDTEAFF.

This clone was observed a handful of times. The CDR3 DNA follows: TGTGCCACCTTTGGGGGGAACTATGGCTACACCTTC. Encoded protein: CATFGGNYGYTF. The genes are TRBV6-6 and TRBJ1-2, with D tentatively TRBD1 (5 bases). The CDR3 runs to 12 residues. V was clipped by 10 bases and J by 2 bases, with 11 bases between them. Germline values: CDR1 MNHNY, CDR2 SVGAGI (reference sequence).

The rearrangement joins TRBV19 to TRBJ2-1; 9 positions agree with TRBD2. The CDR3 spans 14 residues. The germline V gene has CDR1 LNHDA and CDR2 SQIVND (reference sequence). After removal of 9 bases from V and 4 bases from J, the junction contained 7 bases not matched to a gene. The CDR3 is CASAGGGDYNEQFF. Written as DNA, the CDR3 is TGTGCCAGCGCGGGGGGGGGAGATTACAATGAGCAGTTCTTC.

This clone was counted only a few times. The chain couples TRBV5-4 to TRBJ1-3; 12 bases are shared with TRBD1. Per germline, CDR1 SGHNT and CDR2 YYREEE (reference sequence). After removal of 4 bases from V and 0 bases from J, the junction contained 8 bases not matched to a gene. The length of the CDR3 is 18 residues. As DNA, the CDR3 is TGTGCCAGCAGCCCAGGGGGGACAGGGGGCCGCTCTGGAAACACCATATATTTT. It encodes CASSPGGTGGRSGNTIYF.

A note on this clone: Its ends do not fully match the called genes, so a read error is possible. The chain joins TRBV11-3 to TRBJ1-1; TRBD1 agrees at 9 bases. This CDR3 is built from 13 residues. CDR1 is SGHNT and CDR2 is YENEEA in the germline V gene. Here the CDR3 DNA reads TGTGCCAGCAGCTTACCAGGGGACAGGGAGCGCGTCTTT. Protein product: CASSLPGDRERVF.

This clone was counted a few times. This chain connects TRBV2 to TRBJ2-7, with D possibly being TRBD2 (7 bases). The CDR3 length is 15 residues. CDR1 is SNHLY and CDR2 is FYNNEI in the germline V gene. Trimming pared 7 bases from V and 0 bases from J, leaving 16 bases between. This CDR3 is CASNRERGNSYEQYF. In DNA form, the CDR3 reads TGTGCCAGCAACAGGGAGCGGGGAAACTCCTACGAGCAGTACTTC.

J is TRBJ1-2 and V is TRBV7-2; TRBD1 aligns across 9 bases. The germline gives CDR1 SGHTA, CDR2 FQGNSA. V lost 4 bases and J lost 4; bases outside the gene matches: 13. The CDR3 length is 17 residues. Written as DNA, the CDR3 is TGTGCCAGCAGCTACGCCTCTGGACAGGGGATGGGCTATGGCTACACCTTC. It translates to CASSYASGQGMGYGYTF.

J is TRBJ2-1 and V is TRBV7-9; 9 bases line up with TRBD2. The V segment lost 4 bases and the J segment 9 bases; nucleotides outside the gene matches: 10. Germline-derived CDR1 and CDR2 are SEHNR and FQNEAQ (reference sequence). The CDR3 contains 15 residues. The CDR3 sequence is CASSSLAGGPVEQFF. The CDR3 DNA is TGTGCCAGCAGCTCCCTGGCGGGGGGGCCCGTTGAGCAGTTCTTC.

This clone was recorded once. V gene TRBV30 combines with J gene TRBJ2-1, with D tentatively TRBD1 (6 bases). The CDR3 is 13 amino acids. V was cut by 5 bases and J by 2 bases, with 10 bases left in between. The V gene's germline CDR1 is GTSNPN and CDR2 SVGIG (reference sequence). CDR3 bases: TGTGCCTGGGCTCGGGACACCTACAATGAGCAGTTCTTC. Its protein product is CAWARDTYNEQFF.

V gene TRBV19 combines with J gene TRBJ1-5, with D possibly being TRBD1 (6 bases). With 5 bases removed from V and 5 bases from J, the gap between germline ends came to 16 bases. The germline V gene has CDR1 LNHDA and CDR2 SQIVND (reference sequence). This CDR3 is 15 amino acids long. The chain's CDR3 is CASSSSGQSYQPQHF. The CDR3 coding sequence is TGTGCCAGTAGTTCCAGCGGACAGAGTTATCAGCCCCAGCATTTT.

This CDR3 is CASSQESQGISYEQYF. The CDR3 nucleotides read TGTGCCAGCAGCCAAGAGTCACAGGGAATCTCCTACGAGCAGTACTTC. The chain uses TRBV4-2 and TRBJ2-7, with D possibly being TRBD1 (6 bases). The V and J ends lost 0 bases and 0 bases respectively, with 12 bases between them. Per germline, CDR1 LGHNA and CDR2 YNFKEQ. The CDR3 loop spans 16 amino acids.

The genes are TRBV6-1 and TRBJ1-1, with D unclear. Germline CDR1 MNHNS, CDR2 SASEGT. CDR3 size: 14 residues. V was cut by 2 bases and J by 3 bases, with 10 bases left in between. The chain's CDR3 is CASSEIVGDTEAFF. The CDR3 DNA is TGTGCCAGCAGTGAAATAGTTGGGGACACTGAAGCTTTCTTT.

This clone has a handful of counts. The genes are TRBV2 and TRBJ2-5; TRBD1 matches 9 bases. The CDR3 spans 15 residues. Germline CDR1 SNHLY, CDR2 FYNNEI. Unmatched junction bases numbered 4, after V lost 0 bases and J lost 5 bases. The CDR3, as DNA: TGTGCCAGCAGTGAAGCGTGGACAGGGGAGGAGACCCAGTACTTC. Protein: CASSEAWTGEETQYF.

V and J are TRBV7-2 and TRBJ2-3; D may match TRBD1 or TRBD2 (6 bases each). The ends were cut back, 0 bases at V and 6 bases at J, with 13 bases in the middle. The CDR3 is 15 amino acids. Germline V gene data show CDR1 as SGHTA and CDR2 as FQGNSA. The CDR3 nucleotides are TGTGCCAGCAGCTTAGCGGGGGGCCGGGCGGATACGCAGTATTTT. The encoded protein is CASSLAGGRADTQYF.